This TCR beta chain was recorded in a study of T cell repertoires in cytomegalovirus infection. In the study overall: Public TCR beta signatures indicated both CMV infection and matching HLA type.

TCRdb processed the reads anew with MiXCR; each CDR3 protein has one entry. The top ten hold around 3.1% of the sample, which has more than 150,000 distinct CDR3 sequences, under 25% seen once. The study, taken as a whole, reports: Clonotypes of TCR beta that were HLA-C-restricted and CMV-specific dominated the ex vivo response. The study identified carriers of CMV plus the relevant HLA from cumulative public TCR beta family frequency.

This clonotype was detected ten times or more. Its antigen remains unknown. The germline gives CDR1 WNHNN, CDR2 SYGVQD (reference sequence). The CDR3 length is 14 residues. V dropped 0 bases and J dropped 4 bases, with 10 bases sitting between them. This clonotype was sampled from a human donor in good health (CMV status not recorded). Some clones in this sample may be carry-over from other donors' samples. This chain connects TRBV10-1 to TRBJ2-7; D is unresolved. The source material was PBMCs. CDR3 protein: CASSESGPVYEQYF. CDR3 DNA: TGCGCCAGCAGTGAGTCAGGCCCAGTGTACGAGCAGTACTTC.